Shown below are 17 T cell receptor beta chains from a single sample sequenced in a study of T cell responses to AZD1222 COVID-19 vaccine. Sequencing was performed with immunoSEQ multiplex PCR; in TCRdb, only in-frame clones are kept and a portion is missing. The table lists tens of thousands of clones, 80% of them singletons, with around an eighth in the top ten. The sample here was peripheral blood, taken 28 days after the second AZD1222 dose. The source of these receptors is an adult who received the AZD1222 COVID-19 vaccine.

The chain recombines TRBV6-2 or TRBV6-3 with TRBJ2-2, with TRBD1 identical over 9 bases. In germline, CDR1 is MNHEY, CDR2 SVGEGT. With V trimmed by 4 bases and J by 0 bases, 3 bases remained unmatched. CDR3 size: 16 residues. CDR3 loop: CASSFGQGTNTGELFF. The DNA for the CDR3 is TGTGCCAGCAGTTTCGGACAGGGGACGAACACCGGGGAGCTGTTTTTT.

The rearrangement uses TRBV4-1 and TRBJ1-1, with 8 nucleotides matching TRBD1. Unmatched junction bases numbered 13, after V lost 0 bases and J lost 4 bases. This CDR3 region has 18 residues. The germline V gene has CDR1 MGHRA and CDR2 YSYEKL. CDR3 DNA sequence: TGCGCCAGCAGCCAAGATACAGGCAGGGGGCGATGGGGCACTGAAGCTTTCTTT. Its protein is CASSQDTGRGRWGTEAFF.

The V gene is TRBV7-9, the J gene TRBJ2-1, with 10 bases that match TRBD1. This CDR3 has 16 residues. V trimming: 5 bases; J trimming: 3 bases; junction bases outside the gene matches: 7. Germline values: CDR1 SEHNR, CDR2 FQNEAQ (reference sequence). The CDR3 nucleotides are TGTGCCAGCAGCCCCCCCCGGGACAGGGGCTACAATGAGCAGTTCTTC. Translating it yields CASSPPRDRGYNEQFF. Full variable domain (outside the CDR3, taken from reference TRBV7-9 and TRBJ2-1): DTGVSQNPRHKITKRGQNVTFRCDPISEHNRLYWYRQTLGQGPEFLTYFQNEAQLEKSRLLSDRFSAERPKGSFSTLEIQRTEQGDSAMYLCASSPPRDRGYNEQFFGPGTRLTVL.

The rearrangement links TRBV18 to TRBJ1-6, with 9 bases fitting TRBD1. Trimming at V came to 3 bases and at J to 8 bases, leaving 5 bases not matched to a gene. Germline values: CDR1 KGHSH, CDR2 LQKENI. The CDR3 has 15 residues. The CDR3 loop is CASSPGQGVDSPLHF. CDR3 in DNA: TGTGCCAGCTCACCGGGACAGGGCGTTGATTCACCCCTCCACTTT.

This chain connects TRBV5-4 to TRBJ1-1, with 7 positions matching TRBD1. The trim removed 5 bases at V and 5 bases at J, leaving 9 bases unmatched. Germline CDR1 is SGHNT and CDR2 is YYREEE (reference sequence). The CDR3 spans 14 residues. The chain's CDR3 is CASRPDLQGTEAFF. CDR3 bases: TGTGCCAGCAGACCAGATTTACAGGGGACTGAAGCTTTCTTT.

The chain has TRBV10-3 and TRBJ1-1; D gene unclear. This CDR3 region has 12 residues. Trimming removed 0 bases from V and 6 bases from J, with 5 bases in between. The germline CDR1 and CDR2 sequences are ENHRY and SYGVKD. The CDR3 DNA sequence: TGTGCCATCAGTGAGTCCGAGGCTGAAGCTTTCTTT. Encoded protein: CAISESEAEAFF.

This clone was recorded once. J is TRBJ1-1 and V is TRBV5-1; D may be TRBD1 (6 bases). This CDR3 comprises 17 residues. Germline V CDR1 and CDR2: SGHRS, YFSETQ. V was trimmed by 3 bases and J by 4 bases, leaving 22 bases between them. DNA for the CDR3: TGCGCCAGCAGCTCGACGCCAGACAGGTCGCGGGGCACTGAAGCTTTCTTT. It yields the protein CASSSTPDRSRGTEAFF.

The CDR3 sequence is CASSLFNSPLHF. The CDR3 DNA sequence: TGTGCCAGCAGCTTATTCAATTCACCCCTCCACTTT. V usage is TRBV7-6 and J usage is TRBJ1-6; D is unresolved. V was clipped by 2 bases and J by 7 bases, with 3 bases between them. CDR1 and CDR2 from the germline V gene are SGHVS and FNYEAQ. The CDR3 length is 12 residues. Looking up the rest from reference TRBV7-6 and TRBJ1-6 gives the full variable domain: GAGVSQSPRYKVTKRGQDVALRCDPISGHVSLYWYRQALGQGPEFLTYFNYEAQQDKSGLPNDRFSAERPEGSISTLTIQRTEQRDSAMYRCASSLFNSPLHFGNGTRLTVT.

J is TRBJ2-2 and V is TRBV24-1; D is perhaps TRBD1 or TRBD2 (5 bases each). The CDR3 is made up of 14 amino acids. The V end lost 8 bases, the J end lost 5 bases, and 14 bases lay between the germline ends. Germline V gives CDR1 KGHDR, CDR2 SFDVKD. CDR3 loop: CATKSEGLTGELFF. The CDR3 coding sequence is TGTGCCACCAAATCTGAGGGGTTAACCGGGGAGCTGTTTTTT.

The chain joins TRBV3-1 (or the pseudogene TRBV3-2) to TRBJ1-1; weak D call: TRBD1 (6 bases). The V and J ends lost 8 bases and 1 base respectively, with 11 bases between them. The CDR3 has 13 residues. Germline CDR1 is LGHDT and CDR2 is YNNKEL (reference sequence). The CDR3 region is CASGGQQNTEAFF. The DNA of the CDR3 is TGTGCCAGCGGGGGACAACAGAACACTGAAGCTTTCTTT.

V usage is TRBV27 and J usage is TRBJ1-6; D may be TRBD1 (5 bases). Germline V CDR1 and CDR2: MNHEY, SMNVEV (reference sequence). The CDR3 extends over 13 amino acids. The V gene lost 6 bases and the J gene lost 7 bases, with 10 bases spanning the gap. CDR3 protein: CASRWGRNSPLHF. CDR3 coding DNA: TGTGCCAGCAGATGGGGGAGAAATTCACCCCTCCACTTT.

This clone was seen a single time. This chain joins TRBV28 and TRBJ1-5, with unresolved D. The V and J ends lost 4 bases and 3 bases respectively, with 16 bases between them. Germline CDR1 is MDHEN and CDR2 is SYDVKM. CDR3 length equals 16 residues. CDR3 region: CASSSSSEVINQPQHF. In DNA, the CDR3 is TGTGCCAGCAGTTCCTCCTCTGAGGTTATCAATCAGCCCCAGCATTTT.

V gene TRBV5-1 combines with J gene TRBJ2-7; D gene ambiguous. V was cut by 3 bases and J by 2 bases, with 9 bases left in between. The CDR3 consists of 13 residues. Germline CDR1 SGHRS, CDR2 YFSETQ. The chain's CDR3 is CASSSTGPYEQYF. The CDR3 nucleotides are TGCGCCAGCAGCTCGACTGGACCCTACGAGCAGTACTTC. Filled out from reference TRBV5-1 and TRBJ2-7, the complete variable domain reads KAGVTQTPRYLIKTRGQQVTLSCSPISGHRSVSWYQQTPGQGLQFLFEYFSETQRNKGNFPGRFSGRQFSNSRSEMNVSTLELGDSALYLCASSSTGPYEQYFGPGTRLTVT.

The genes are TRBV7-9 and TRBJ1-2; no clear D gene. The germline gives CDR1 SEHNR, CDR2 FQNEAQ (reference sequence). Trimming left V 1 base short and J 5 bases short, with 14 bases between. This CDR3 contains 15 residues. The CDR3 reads CASSLVNSNPYGYTF. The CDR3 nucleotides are TGTGCCAGCAGCTTAGTGAACAGCAATCCTTATGGCTACACCTTC.

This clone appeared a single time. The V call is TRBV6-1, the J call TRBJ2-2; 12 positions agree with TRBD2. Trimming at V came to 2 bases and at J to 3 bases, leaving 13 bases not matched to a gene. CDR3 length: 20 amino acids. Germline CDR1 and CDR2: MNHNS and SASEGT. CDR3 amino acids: CASSEKTRLAGGRDTGELFF. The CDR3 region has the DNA TGTGCCAGCAGTGAAAAAACGCGGCTAGCGGGGGGGCGGGACACCGGGGAGCTGTTTTTT.

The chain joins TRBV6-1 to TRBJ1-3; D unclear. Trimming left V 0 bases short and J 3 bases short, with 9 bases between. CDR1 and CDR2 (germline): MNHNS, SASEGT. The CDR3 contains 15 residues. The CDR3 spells CASSEALGFGNTIYF. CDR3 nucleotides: TGTGCCAGCAGTGAAGCTTTGGGCTTTGGAAACACCATATATTTT.

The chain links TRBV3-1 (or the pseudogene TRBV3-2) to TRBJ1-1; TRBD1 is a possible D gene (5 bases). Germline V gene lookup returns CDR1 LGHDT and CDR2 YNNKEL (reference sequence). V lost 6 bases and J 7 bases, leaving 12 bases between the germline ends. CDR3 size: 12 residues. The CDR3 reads CASRTTGDEAFF. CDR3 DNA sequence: TGTGCCAGCAGAACGACGGGGGATGAAGCTTTCTTT.